This T cell receptor (beta chain) stems from a study of blood T cell repertoires in COVID-19. About the research overall: T cells, B-cell-depleted T cells, or PBMCs provided the cDNA or gDNA that served as material.

Profiling relied on immunoSEQ multiplex PCR, and the TCRdb table lists in-frame clones only, not all of them. Here the sample spans about 82,000 clones, around 81% being singletons. Germline V gene data show CDR1 as LNHDA and CDR2 as SQIVND (reference sequence). V shed 6 bases and J shed 4 bases, with 15 bases lying between them. CDR3 size: 14 residues. The chain recombines TRBV19 with TRBJ1-2, with D uncertain. The origin of this receptor is an elderly man with active or convalescent COVID-19. The material sequenced was peripheral blood. CDR3 protein: CASSPRGESYGYTF. CDR3 sequence (DNA): TGTGCCAGTAGCCCTCGGGGTGAAAGCTATGGCTACACCTTC.